This T cell receptor (beta chain) comes out of a study of cytomegalovirus exposure and HLA in healthy donors. Whole-study findings and limits: Later analysis reportedly placed an Asian-associated ancestry cluster below the roughly 670-donor mean in N-insertions. When analyzed later, a missense DCLRE1C variant was found to be linked to TCR beta V- and J-gene trimming. As immune exposure information, only CMV serostatus was available. Cytomegalovirus status was reportedly diagnosed by the classifier with high sensitivity and specificity.

This clone came up a few times. Its antigen is undetermined. Researchers ran the PCR with 60 Vbeta and 13 Jbeta primers. Only in-frame clones appear in the TCRdb table, and some are missing; sequencing was by immunoSEQ multiplex PCR. This table has a few hundred thousand clones, nearly 95% appearing once. Germline trimming cut 7 bases from V and 0 bases from J; bases unmatched to any gene: 8. Germline CDR1 SNHLY, CDR2 FYNNEI. The CDR3 totals 15 residues. The source is a girl aged 2 to 9 in good health and CMV-seronegative. The sequenced sample consisted of PBMCs. This rearrangement joins TRBV2 to TRBJ1-1; the match to TRBD1 covers 7 bases. The CDR3 is CASTQSTGLNTEAFF. CDR3 in DNA: TGTGCCAGCACTCAATCGACAGGGTTGAACACTGAAGCTTTCTTT.